The clone carrying this TCR beta chain showed up just once. As yet, its antigen is unknown. This entry is derived from a study of Ad26.COV2.S vaccination and SARS-CoV-2 variants. Across the whole study: The authors gave Ad26.COV2.S intramuscularly, either once or twice 56 days apart. Notes on the study in general: People who got the vaccine or the placebo had similar non-spike TCR breadth.

The treatment denotes: roughly 19 received Ad26.COV2.S at low or high dose, single or two shots; about 5 received placebo; per-sample allocation not given. On day 63 after the first injection, vaccine and placebo recipients gave samples. Expressing Wuhan-strain SARS-CoV-2 spike, an Ad26 vector served as the vaccine. Assay: immunoSEQ multiplex PCR; the TCRdb copy retains only in-frame clones and omits some. This table has 360,000 or so clones, 89% appearing once. Trimming stripped 5 bases from V and 9 bases from J, with 20 bases between. Germline CDR1 reads GTSNPN; CDR2 reads SVGIG (reference sequence). The CDR3 sequence is 14 residues long.

The chain employs TRBV30 and TRBJ2-1; a possible D gene is TRBD2 (6 bases). The source is a person aged 18-60 years who received the Ad26.COV2.S COVID-19 vaccine or a placebo. Specimen: peripheral blood, collected in a trial of Ad26.COV2.S vaccine versus placebo. The CDR3 loop is CAWDSSGRWVEQFF. The DNA of the CDR3 is TGTGCCTGGGATAGTAGCGGTAGGTGGGTTGAGCAGTTCTTC.